This TCR beta chain was sequenced during a study of breast tumors, draining lymph nodes, adjacent tissues. TCRdb fed the multiplex PCR reads into MiXCR, producing one record per CDR3 protein. The data contain around 190,000 distinct CDR3 sequences, about 33% of them singletons. Many counts were recorded for this clonotype. Samples came from axillary lymph nodes draining the breast cancer. The clonotype originates from a female donor with breast cancer. Some clones in this sample may be carry-over from other donors' samples. Sequenced sample: axillary lymph node tissue.

DNA of the CDR3: TGTGCCAGCAGCTCCGGGGGAGGGAGCAATCAGCCCCAGCATTTT. This gives the protein CASSSGGGSNQPQHF. The V and J genes are TRBV16 and TRBJ1-5, with D tentatively TRBD1 (5 bases). CDR3 length equals 15 residues. Trimming took 5 bases from V and 1 from J, leaving 12 bases between them. Germline V gives CDR1 KGHSY, CDR2 FQNENV.